A single sample is the source of the 30 T cell receptor beta chains below, sequenced in a study of cytomegalovirus exposure and HLA in healthy donors. PCR involved 60 Vbeta and 13 Jbeta primers. Data came from immunoSEQ multiplex PCR; TCRdb stores just in-frame clones and leaves some out. The sample includes around 180,000 clones, 79% of them seen just once. The source material was PBMCs. These receptors originate from a middle-aged woman in good health and CMV-seronegative.

In this sample, this clone turned up a few times. V and J are TRBV10-3 and TRBJ2-3, with D unresolved. Trimming took off 4 bases at V and 7 bases at J, with 9 bases between the two ends. The CDR3 is made up of 12 amino acids. Germline V gene lookup returns CDR1 ENHRY and CDR2 SYGVKD. As DNA, the CDR3 is TGTGCCATCAGTGGCGGAATGTATACGCAGTATTTT. As protein: CAISGGMYTQYF.

The V call is TRBV7-9, the J call TRBJ2-5, with 8 bases aligning to TRBD1. Germline V lookup: CDR1 SEHNR, CDR2 FQNEAQ (reference sequence). The CDR3 runs to 14 residues. Trimming took 11 bases from V and 2 from J; bases not matched to a gene: 10. CDR3 sequence: CAAQGQDYQETQYF. The CDR3 coding sequence is TGTGCCGCCCAGGGACAGGACTATCAAGAGACCCAGTACTTC.

The rearrangement uses TRBV28 and TRBJ2-7; D is unclear. V was clipped by 5 bases and J by 1 base, with 15 bases between them. Germline V gene sequence: CDR1 MDHEN, CDR2 SYDVKM. The CDR3 consists of 15 residues. CDR3 loop: CASSPWAERSYEQYF. In DNA, the CDR3 is TGTGCCAGCAGTCCATGGGCAGAACGATCCTACGAGCAGTACTTC.

This chain joins TRBV5-1 and TRBJ2-1, with TRBD1 identical over 12 bases. CDR1 is SGHRS and CDR2 is YFSETQ in the germline V gene. The CDR3 runs 15 residues. With V trimmed by 4 bases and J by 12 bases, 11 bases remained unmatched. CDR3 sequence reads: CASSPGGQGAGGQFF. The CDR3 coding sequence is TGCGCCAGCAGCCCCGGGGGACAGGGGGCCGGGGGGCAGTTCTTC. Based on the CDR3 plus reference TRBV5-1 and TRBJ2-1, the full variable domain is KAGVTQTPRYLIKTRGQQVTLSCSPISGHRSVSWYQQTPGQGLQFLFEYFSETQRNKGNFPGRFSGRQFSNSRSEMNVSTLELGDSALYLCASSPGGQGAGGQFFGPGTRLTVL.

The genes are TRBV19 and TRBJ2-2, with 8 bases aligning to TRBD1. Germline CDR1 is LNHDA and CDR2 is SQIVND (reference sequence). J gave up 7 bases and V 5 bases, and 15 bases lay outside the gene matches. This CDR3 comprises 17 residues. CDR3 region: CASSRDRGFSAGGELFF. The CDR3 nucleotides are TGTGCCAGTAGTCGAGACAGGGGCTTTTCCGCGGGCGGGGAGCTGTTTTTT.

The genes are TRBV9 and TRBJ1-6; 7 bases are a match to TRBD1. Germline CDR1 and CDR2: SGDLS and YYNGEE. This CDR3 has 14 residues. J lost 10 bases, V lost 6 bases, and 10 bases had no gene match. This CDR3 is CASTLGQQNSPLHF. The CDR3 bases are TGTGCCAGCACTTTGGGACAGCAAAACTCACCCCTCCACTTT.

The genes are TRBV28 and TRBJ2-3; 7 bases fit TRBD1. Trimming removed 2 bases from V and 5 bases from J; junction bases left unmatched: 16. The CDR3 sequence is 18 residues long. Germline V gene lookup returns CDR1 MDHEN and CDR2 SYDVKM. The CDR3 loop is CASSLKGASPPLRDTQYF. In DNA form, the CDR3 reads TGTGCCAGCAGTTTAAAGGGGGCTAGCCCTCCCCTCAGAGATACGCAGTATTTT.

Written as DNA, the CDR3 is TGTGCCAGCAGTTACTCGACAGGGTATCAGCCCCAGCATTTT. Encoded protein: CASSYSTGYQPQHF. V and J are TRBV6-5 and TRBJ1-5; 7 nucleotides line up with TRBD1. The germline gives CDR1 MNHEY, CDR2 SVGAGI. V lost 0 bases and J lost 5; bases outside the gene matches: 1. The CDR3 spans 14 residues.

The chain combines TRBV7-3 with TRBJ2-7, with TRBD2 matching over 10 bases. V shed 2 bases and J 5 bases; nucleotides not matched to a gene: 6. Germline V CDR1 and CDR2: SGHTA, FQGTGA. The CDR3 loop spans 15 amino acids. For the CDR3, the DNA is TGTGCCAGCAGCTTAGGGCTAGCGGGAGCTCACGAGCAGTACTTC. As protein: CASSLGLAGAHEQYF.

This chain uses TRBV2 with TRBJ2-7, with 13 bases identical to TRBD2. Germline V CDR1 and CDR2: SNHLY, FYNNEI. V lost 5 bases to trimming and J lost 2 bases; unmatched junction nucleotides: 3. This CDR3 spans 15 amino acids. CDR3 nucleotides: TGTGCCAGCAGTCCGGGACTAGCGGGACCCTACGAGCAGTACTTC. Translation gives CASSPGLAGPYEQYF. The entire variable domain, with the rest obtained from reference TRBV2 and TRBJ2-7, is as follows: EPEVTQTPSHQVTQMGQEVILRCVPISNHLYFYWYRQILGQKVEFLVSFYNNEISEKSEIFDDQFSVERPDGSNFTLKIRSTKLEDSAMYFCASSPGLAGPYEQYFGPGTRLTVT.

This rearrangement joins TRBV28 to TRBJ2-7, with TRBD1 identical over 10 bases. CDR1 is MDHEN, CDR2 SYDVKM, per germline. The V and J ends lost 5 bases and 2 bases, in that order; junction bases with no gene match: 9. The CDR3 contains 16 residues. The CDR3 nucleotides read TGTGCCAGCAGTGCCCCGGCGACAGGGGGCACCTACGAGCAGTACTTC. Residues: CASSAPATGGTYEQYF. Filled out from reference TRBV28 and TRBJ2-7, the complete variable domain reads DVKVTQSSRYLVKRTGEKVFLECVQDMDHENMFWYRQDPGLGLRLIYFSYDVKMKEKGDIPEGYSVSREKKERFSLILESASTNQTSMYLCASSAPATGGTYEQYFGPGTRLTVT.

The chain is built from TRBV5-6 and TRBJ1-1; 9 bases map to TRBD1. Unmatched junction bases numbered 5, after V lost 2 bases and J lost 0 bases. Germline CDR1 is SGHDT and CDR2 is YYEEEE. This CDR3 comprises 16 residues. CDR3 sequence: CASSLGQGRLNTEAFF. In nucleotides, the CDR3 is TGTGCCAGCAGCTTAGGACAGGGGAGATTGAACACTGAAGCTTTCTTT.

The chain combines TRBV29-1 with TRBJ2-7; 8 positions match TRBD1. There are 13 residues in the CDR3. CDR1 and CDR2 (germline): SQVTM, ANQGSEA. The junction had 6 bases not matched to a gene; V was cut back by 2 bases and J by 6 bases. CDR3 in DNA: TGCAGCGTTGAAACGACAGGGGCCTCCGAGCAGTACTTC. Its translation is CSVETTGASEQYF.

V gene TRBV18 combines with J gene TRBJ1-5; D ambiguous. CDR1 is KGHSH, CDR2 LQKENI, per germline. V was cut by 3 bases and J by 1 base, with 13 bases left in between. This CDR3 has 16 amino acids. In DNA form, the CDR3 reads TGTGCCAGCTCACCCGGGGTCGGGTTGAGCAATCAGCCCCAGCATTTT. It codes for CASSPGVGLSNQPQHF. Full variable domain (remainder filled in from reference TRBV18 and TRBJ1-5): NAGVMQNPRHLVRRRGQEARLRCSPMKGHSHVYWYRQLPEEGLKFMVYLQKENIIDESGMPKERFSAEFPKEGPSILRIQQVVRGDSAAYFCASSPGVGLSNQPQHFGDGTRLSIL.

The chain joins TRBV4-1 to TRBJ2-7; possibly TRBD1 for D (6 bases). V was pared by 1 base and J by 5 bases, with 9 bases between. Germline lookup yields CDR1 MGHRA and CDR2 YSYEKL. The CDR3 contains 13 residues. The CDR3 nucleotides are TGCGCCAGCAGCCAAGGACAGGCCGACGAGCAGTACTTC. Translated: CASSQGQADEQYF.

This sequence joins TRBV4-2 and TRBJ2-6; possibly TRBD1 for D (7 bases). V lost 5 bases and J lost 2, with 16 bases in between. Germline V gene data show CDR1 as LGHNA and CDR2 as YNFKEQ. This CDR3 has 17 amino acids. CDR3 coding DNA: TGTGCCAGCAGCACCCGACAGGGAGGAACTGGGGCCAACGTCCTGACTTTC. Translating gives CASSTRQGGTGANVLTF.

This clone was recorded a few times. This chain joins TRBV30 and TRBJ1-5; D is unclear. This CDR3 comprises 14 residues. V was pared by 0 bases and J by 2 bases, with 8 bases between. CDR1 is GTSNPN and CDR2 is SVGIG in the germline V gene (reference sequence). The CDR3 protein is CAWSVSFGNQPQHF. CDR3 DNA sequence: TGTGCCTGGAGTGTTTCTTTCGGCAATCAGCCCCAGCATTTT.

The chain has TRBV9 and TRBJ1-1, with D hard to call. V gave up 0 bases and J gave up 2 bases, with 8 bases separating them. Germline V CDR1 and CDR2: SGDLS, YYNGEE. CDR3 length: 14 amino acids. CDR3 protein: CASSVDSVNTEAFF. Here the CDR3 DNA reads TGTGCCAGCAGCGTAGATTCGGTAAACACTGAAGCTTTCTTT.

This chain uses TRBV7-4 with TRBJ1-3; 7 positions match TRBD1. Trimming at V came to 1 base and at J to 3 bases, leaving 12 bases not matched to a gene. The CDR3 loop spans 18 amino acids. Germline lookup yields CDR1 SGHVT and CDR2 SQSDAQ. In DNA, the CDR3 is TGTGCCAGCAGCTTAGATTCTAGGGGGCTTTCGTTTGGAAACACCATATATTTT. It specifies CASSLDSRGLSFGNTIYF.

V is TRBV14 and J is TRBJ2-6; no clear D. V was clipped by 0 bases and J by 0 bases, with 6 bases between them. Germline V gives CDR1 SGHDN, CDR2 FVKESK. The CDR3 consists of 16 residues. Here the CDR3 reads CASSQDRFSGANVLTF. The CDR3 DNA follows: TGTGCCAGCAGCCAAGATAGATTCTCTGGGGCCAACGTCCTGACTTTC.

The chain employs TRBV2 and TRBJ2-7; 11 bases fit TRBD2. Trimming took 8 bases from V and 3 from J; bases not matched to a gene: 15. This CDR3 is 17 amino acids long. Germline assignment: CDR1 SNHLY and CDR2 FYNNEI. The CDR3 loop reads CASLFRSGTSGYYEQYF. DNA of the CDR3: TGTGCCAGCCTATTTAGGAGTGGGACTAGCGGTTACTACGAGCAGTACTTC.

The rearrangement uses TRBV13 and TRBJ2-7; 11 bases fit TRBD1. With 4 bases clipped from V and 5 bases from J, the junction kept 10 bases outside the gene matches. From germline, CDR1 is PRHDT and CDR2 FYEKMQ (reference sequence). This CDR3 contains 16 residues. CDR3 sequence: CASSWSGQGVWDEQYF. In DNA, the CDR3 is TGTGCCAGCAGCTGGTCGGGACAGGGGGTCTGGGACGAGCAGTACTTC.

This chain joins TRBV11-3 and TRBJ2-3, with no clear D. Germline CDR1 is SGHNT and CDR2 is YENEEA. V dropped 5 bases and J dropped 3 bases, with 9 bases sitting between them. The CDR3 sequence is 13 residues long. CDR3 nucleotide sequence: TGTGCCAGCAGCCCGACCGGGACAGATACGCAGTATTTT. It codes for CASSPTGTDTQYF.

This chain uses TRBV9 with TRBJ2-2; D gene uncertain. The CDR3 is made up of 13 amino acids. Germline CDR1 SGDLS, CDR2 YYNGEE. V was pared by 3 bases and J by 0 bases, with 3 bases between. For the CDR3, the DNA is TGTGCCAGCAGCGGCGCGAACACCGGGGAGCTGTTTTTT. Translated: CASSGANTGELFF.

J is TRBJ2-3 and V is TRBV6-4; TRBD2 might be the D (7 bases). Looked up from germline, CDR1 is MRHNA and CDR2 is SNTAGT. Trimming stripped 6 bases from V and 5 bases from J, with 18 bases between. The CDR3 covers 15 residues. The CDR3 DNA reads TGTGCCAGCAGCCGTATGTCGGGGGGCGGAGATACGCAGTATTTT. Its translation: CASSRMSGGGDTQYF.

The V and J genes are TRBV15 and TRBJ1-6; TRBD1 matches at 8 bases. Germline CDR1 is LNHNV and CDR2 is YYDKDF (reference sequence). The ends lost 1 base at V and 7 bases at J; junction bases unmatched: 3. The CDR3 totals 15 residues. CDR3 in DNA: TGTGCCACCAGCAGAGGGACAGGGAACAATTCACCCCTCCACTTT. This sequence encodes CATSRGTGNNSPLHF. The variable domain in full, completed from reference TRBV15 and TRBJ1-6, reads DAMVIQNPRYQVTQFGKPVTLSCSQTLNHNVMYWYQQKSSQAPKLLFHYYDKDFNNEADTPDNFQSRRPNTSFCFLDIRSPGLGDTAMYLCATSRGTGNNSPLHFGNGTRLTVT.

This chain uses TRBV28 with TRBJ2-3, with D possibly being TRBD2 (6 bases). The CDR3 runs to 13 residues. The germline V gene has CDR1 MDHEN and CDR2 SYDVKM. Trimming took off 5 bases at V and 4 bases at J, with 10 bases between the two ends. CDR3 region: CASSGGTPDTQYF. The CDR3 nucleotides read TGTGCCAGCAGTGGGGGGACTCCAGATACGCAGTATTTT.

This sequence joins TRBV15 and TRBJ2-7; 9 positions match TRBD1. The junction had 6 bases not matched to a gene; V was cut back by 4 bases and J by 2 bases. Germline V lookup: CDR1 LNHNV, CDR2 YYDKDF (reference sequence). This CDR3 comprises 15 residues. The CDR3, as DNA: TGTGCCACCAGCACCGAGACAGGGGGGACCTACGAGCAGTACTTC. Translating gives CATSTETGGTYEQYF.

The sample holds one count of this clone. This CDR3 is CASSTQVGETQYF. The CDR3 DNA reads TGTGCCAGCAGTACACAGGTGGGAGAGACCCAGTACTTC. V is TRBV2 and J is TRBJ2-5, with D possibly matching TRBD1 (5 bases). Germline V lookup: CDR1 SNHLY, CDR2 FYNNEI. The CDR3 has 13 amino acids. Trimming removed 5 bases from V and 4 bases from J, with 11 bases in between.

The chain recombines TRBV5-1 with TRBJ2-2; D gene uncertain. The CDR3 contains 13 residues. Germline V gives CDR1 SGHRS, CDR2 YFSETQ. Trimming cost V 4 bases and J 2 bases, with 6 bases left between them. The CDR3 region is CASSRSNTGELFF. The CDR3 DNA is TGCGCCAGCAGCCGGAGTAACACCGGGGAGCTGTTTTTT. The full variable domain, rest sourced from reference TRBV5-1 and TRBJ2-2, is KAGVTQTPRYLIKTRGQQVTLSCSPISGHRSVSWYQQTPGQGLQFLFEYFSETQRNKGNFPGRFSGRQFSNSRSEMNVSTLELGDSALYLCASSRSNTGELFFGEGSRLTVL.